This T cell receptor (beta chain) was found in a study of cytomegalovirus exposure and HLA in healthy donors. Study details: Unique TCR beta sequences numbering fewer than 130 million came from approximately 180 million T cells in an earlier analysis.

The PCR employed 60 Vbeta primers together with 13 Jbeta primers. TCRdb's table, derived via immunoSEQ multiplex PCR, lists solely in-frame clones and lacks some. The sample comprises 150,000 to 200,000 clones, around three quarters of which are singletons, and under 2% rests with the top ten. Germline V gene lookup returns CDR1 SGHDT and CDR2 YYEEEE. CDR3 length equals 16 residues. The V end was cut by 4 bases, the J end by 0 bases, with 14 bases between. Study-level points and caveats: Earlier results showed most TCR beta V segments being productive about 90% or about 30% of the time. At a 0.05 false discovery rate, a later analysis found around 17,000 TCR beta sequences to be associated with HLA alleles.

Healthy bone marrow donors made up the donor group. This clone was observed once. Antigen: not known. The chain combines TRBV5-6 with TRBJ2-1, with D uncertain. The clonotype was recovered from a woman under 40 in good health and CMV-seronegative. The sample comprised PBMCs. CDR3 sequence: CASSHSRNRSYNEQFF. CDR3 bases: TGTGCCAGCAGCCACTCCAGGAACCGCTCCTACAATGAGCAGTTCTTC.